The next 22 T cell receptor beta chains were all read from a single sample in a study of cytomegalovirus exposure and HLA in healthy donors. PCR was performed using 60 Vbeta and 13 Jbeta primers. Measured with immunoSEQ multiplex PCR; TCRdb has only the in-frame clones, and not every one. Here the sample spans about 170,000 clones, around 68% being singletons. Sequencing input: PBMCs. These receptors were collected from a man aged 35 to 55 in good health and CMV-seronegative.

The V call is TRBV28, the J call TRBJ2-7, with 8 bases aligning to TRBD1. This CDR3 spans 14 amino acids. V was pared by 4 bases and J by 2 bases, with 4 bases of the junction left unmatched. CDR1 is MDHEN and CDR2 is SYDVKM in the germline V gene. CDR3 amino acids: CASSYLDRAYEQYF. CDR3 nucleotides: TGTGCCAGCAGTTACCTGGACAGGGCCTACGAGCAGTACTTC.

The chain recombines TRBV13 with TRBJ2-1; a weak D match, TRBD2 (6 bases). CDR3 size: 15 residues. From germline, CDR1 is PRHDT and CDR2 FYEKMQ (reference sequence). V lost 5 bases, J lost 3 bases, and 14 bases lay in between. Here the CDR3 reads CASSIGLALYNEQFF. The CDR3 DNA reads TGTGCCAGCAGCATTGGGCTAGCGCTCTACAATGAGCAGTTCTTC.

The J gene is TRBJ2-2, the V gene TRBV2; 8 bases map to TRBD1. J lost 0 bases, V lost 7 bases, and 4 bases had no gene match. The CDR3 sequence is 15 residues long. Germline V gene lookup returns CDR1 SNHLY and CDR2 FYNNEI. The CDR3 DNA is TGTGCCAGCACCCAGGGGGCCACGAACACCGGGGAGCTGTTTTTT. Its protein product is CASTQGATNTGELFF. The full variable domain, rest sourced from reference TRBV2 and TRBJ2-2, is EPEVTQTPSHQVTQMGQEVILRCVPISNHLYFYWYRQILGQKVEFLVSFYNNEISEKSEIFDDQFSVERPDGSNFTLKIRSTKLEDSAMYFCASTQGATNTGELFFGEGSRLTVL.

There are a few counts of this clone. The V call is TRBV28, the J call TRBJ1-1; TRBD1 aligns across 12 bases. V was pared by 8 bases and J by 2 bases, with 6 bases of the junction left unmatched. The CDR3 covers 15 residues. Germline loops: CDR1 MDHEN, CDR2 SYDVKM. The CDR3 here is CASPPGQGANTEAFF. The CDR3 nucleotides are TGTGCCAGCCCCCCGGGACAGGGGGCAAACACTGAAGCTTTCTTT.

V usage is TRBV27 and J usage is TRBJ2-7; a possible D gene is TRBD1 (5 bases). Germline CDR1 is MNHEY and CDR2 is SMNVEV (reference sequence). This CDR3 is 13 amino acids long. Deletions cut 3 bases from V and 4 bases from J, with 10 bases between. CDR3 loop: CASSFPGRYEQYF. The CDR3 DNA is TGTGCCAGCAGTTTTCCAGGGCGGTACGAGCAGTACTTC.

As regards this clone: This specimen includes other DNA sequences encoding the same CDR3. The chain recombines TRBV13 with TRBJ2-7; 8 bases line up with TRBD1. The CDR3 contains 16 residues. Germline CDR1 reads PRHDT; CDR2 reads FYEKMQ (reference sequence). V lost 6 bases, J lost 5 bases, and 15 bases stayed unmatched. The CDR3 reads CASRRAGGVRIHEQYF. CDR3 coding DNA: TGTGCCAGCAGGAGAGCAGGGGGCGTCCGGATCCACGAGCAGTACTTC.

This sequence joins TRBV19 and TRBJ2-3; the D gene is possibly TRBD2 (6 bases). Germline V gives CDR1 LNHDA, CDR2 SQIVND (reference sequence). Trimming took 10 bases from V and 1 from J, leaving 12 bases between them. This CDR3 has 13 residues. The chain's CDR3 is CATRTGGTDTQYF. The CDR3 nucleotides are TGTGCCACCCGAACGGGGGGCACAGATACGCAGTATTTT.

This CDR3 reads CASSSPLRGGPNTEAFF. In DNA form, the CDR3 reads TGTGCCAGCAGTTCGCCGCTAAGGGGGGGGCCCAACACTGAAGCTTTCTTT. This sequence joins TRBV27 and TRBJ1-1; D is perhaps TRBD1 (6 bases). The CDR3 sequence is 17 residues long. Per germline, CDR1 MNHEY and CDR2 SMNVEV (reference sequence). V was pared by 4 bases and J by 2 bases, with 20 bases between.

The V call is TRBV4-2, the J call TRBJ2-3; 13 nucleotides agree with TRBD2. The germline V gene has CDR1 LGHNA and CDR2 YNFKEQ. This CDR3 region has 18 residues. The J segment lost 6 bases and the V segment lost 0 bases, leaving 9 bases of the junction unmatched. The CDR3 DNA sequence: TGTGCCAGCAGCCAAGATGACCGACTAGCGGGAGGCTCTGATACGCAGTATTTT. Its protein product is CASSQDDRLAGGSDTQYF.

A few counts support this clone. This rearrangement joins TRBV5-4 to TRBJ2-3, with 8 positions matching TRBD2. Germline lookup yields CDR1 SGHNT and CDR2 YYREEE (reference sequence). The CDR3 is 15 amino acids. The trim removed 4 bases at V and 0 bases at J, leaving 4 bases unmatched. The CDR3 DNA is TGTGCCAGCAGCCCTACTAGCGGTAGCACAGATACGCAGTATTTT. This sequence encodes CASSPTSGSTDTQYF. The full variable domain, with the rest looked up from reference TRBV5-4 and TRBJ2-3, is ETGVTQSPTHLIKTRGQQVTLRCSSQSGHNTVSWYQQALGQGPQFIFQYYREEENGRGNFPPRFSGLQFPNYSSELNVNALELDDSALYLCASSPTSGSTDTQYFGPGTRLTVL.

The J gene is TRBJ1-1, the V gene TRBV15; 9 bases are a match to TRBD1. Germline CDR1 is LNHNV and CDR2 is YYDKDF (reference sequence). The CDR3 is made up of 17 amino acids. V was pared by 5 bases and J by 1 base, with 11 bases of the junction left unmatched. The CDR3 loop reads CATSGNRDRVWNTEAFF. The CDR3 coding sequence is TGTGCCACCAGCGGGAACCGGGACAGGGTATGGAACACTGAAGCTTTCTTT. Variable domain in full (rest from reference TRBV15 and TRBJ1-1): DAMVIQNPRYQVTQFGKPVTLSCSQTLNHNVMYWYQQKSSQAPKLLFHYYDKDFNNEADTPDNFQSRRPNTSFCFLDIRSPGLGDTAMYLCATSGNRDRVWNTEAFFGQGTRLTVV.

The CDR3 region is CAIATGGSMNTEAFF. The CDR3 bases are TGTGCCATTGCGACAGGGGGCTCGATGAACACTGAAGCTTTCTTT. The chain links TRBV7-9 to TRBJ1-1; TRBD1 matches at 10 bases. J gave up 0 bases and V 10 bases, and 8 bases lay outside the gene matches. Germline CDR1 and CDR2: SEHNR and FQNEAQ (reference sequence). CDR3 length: 15 residues.

The genes are TRBV11-2 and TRBJ1-5, with no clear D. This CDR3 comprises 15 residues. In germline, CDR1 is SGHAT, CDR2 FQNNGV. V was clipped by 2 bases and J by 2 bases, with 10 bases between them. CDR3 nucleotides: TGTGCCAGCAGCTTAAGGTCGAGCGGCAATCAGCCCCAGCATTTT. Translating gives CASSLRSSGNQPQHF.

The chain recombines TRBV11-1 with TRBJ2-5, with D uncertain. CDR3 length: 12 amino acids. CDR1 is SGHAT and CDR2 is FQDESV in the germline V gene (reference sequence). V was shortened by 3 bases and J by 1 base, with 3 bases between the two germline ends. Written as DNA, the CDR3 is TGTGCCAGCAGCTTCAGCCAAGAGACCCAGTACTTC. As protein: CASSFSQETQYF.

With respect to this clone: At one end, the junction sequence differs from germline, possibly due to a read error. The V and J genes are TRBV6-1 and TRBJ2-7; TRBD1 matches 7 bases. The germline gives CDR1 MNHNS, CDR2 SASEGT. The CDR3 totals 13 residues. CDR3 region: CASSPRQGDVQNF. The CDR3 DNA follows: TGTGCCAGCAGTCCTCGACAGGGCGACGTCCAAAACTTC.

The chain couples TRBV6-1 to TRBJ2-7; D possibly corresponds to TRBD1 (5 bases). This CDR3 spans 13 amino acids. Trimming removed 5 bases from V and 2 bases from J, with 10 bases in between. Germline CDR1 is MNHNS and CDR2 is SASEGT. CDR3 loop: CASSKPGTYEQYF. Written as DNA, the CDR3 is TGTGCCAGCAGTAAGCCAGGGACCTACGAGCAGTACTTC.

The gene calls are TRBV10-3 and TRBJ1-1, with D possibly being TRBD1 (6 bases). Germline CDR1 ENHRY, CDR2 SYGVKD. Deletions cut 6 bases from V and 0 bases from J, with 14 bases between. There are 15 residues in the CDR3. CDR3 loop: CAISQSGHLNTEAFF. Written as DNA, the CDR3 is TGTGCCATCAGCCAATCGGGACATTTGAACACTGAAGCTTTCTTT.

The J gene is TRBJ1-1, the V gene TRBV6-5; TRBD1 aligns across 8 bases. The CDR3 consists of 15 residues. CDR1 and CDR2 (germline): MNHEY, SVGAGI. With 5 bases clipped from V and 0 bases from J, the junction kept 5 bases outside the gene matches. CDR3 in DNA: TGTGCCAGCAGTCCGGGACAGGCAATGAACACTGAAGCTTTCTTT. Amino acids: CASSPGQAMNTEAFF.

About this clone: Relative to the germline gene, one junction end is altered; a read error may explain this. This chain uses TRBV7-9 with TRBJ1-2, with TRBD1 as a possible D gene (5 bases). CDR3 size: 14 residues. From germline, CDR1 is SEHNR and CDR2 FQNEAQ (reference sequence). The CDR3 reads CSSSQGDWGYGYTF. The CDR3, as DNA: TGTTCCAGCAGCCAGGGCGACTGGGGCTATGGCTACACCTTC.

The CDR3 sequence: CASGLGAQGSPLHF. CDR3 coding DNA: TGTGCTAGTGGTTTGGGGGCCCAGGGATCACCCCTCCACTTT. This chain links TRBV12-5 with TRBJ1-6; TRBD1 is a possible D gene (5 bases). The V gene lost 1 base and the J gene lost 10 bases, with 11 bases spanning the gap. The CDR3 is 14 amino acids. Germline V gene lookup returns CDR1 LGHNT and CDR2 FRNRAP. Filled out from reference TRBV12-5 and TRBJ1-6, the complete variable domain reads DARVTQTPRHKVTEMGQEVTMRCQPILGHNTVFWYRQTMMQGLELLAYFRNRAPLDDSGMPKDRFSAEMPDATLATLKIQPSEPRDSAVYFCASGLGAQGSPLHFGNGTRLTVT.

The J gene is TRBJ2-5, the V gene TRBV4-1, with TRBD1 as a possible D gene (6 bases). The assigned J gene may be wrong: the sequence end matches TRBJ2-7 better. This CDR3 has 13 amino acids. Germline CDR1 MGHRA, CDR2 YSYEKL. The CDR3 here is CASSRGQPYEQYF. In DNA form, the CDR3 reads TGCGCCAGCAGCCGCGGACAGCCCTACGAGCAGTACTTC.

This chain links TRBV5-5 with TRBJ2-5; 9 bases are a match to TRBD2. V gave up 2 bases and J gave up 5 bases; unmatched junction bases: 10. The length of the CDR3 is 16 residues. CDR1 is SGHKS, CDR2 YYEKEE, per germline (reference sequence). In DNA form, the CDR3 reads TGTGCCAGCAGCTTTTTACCTAGCGGGGTCGGGGAGACCCAGTACTTC. Protein: CASSFLPSGVGETQYF.